Only a few counts were recorded for the clone carrying this T cell receptor beta chain. The entry originates in a study of molecular identifiers for immune sequencing clone quantification. TCRdb itself ran the PCR reads through MiXCR, one entry per CDR3 protein. Of about 510,000 distinct CDR3 sequences listed, about 25% are singletons. This TCR came from a human donor in good health. Some libraries in this study had Jurkat cell RNA spiked in. The sequencing input was naive CD8+ T cells from blood, with Jurkat cell RNA spiked in. Indicated subset: FACS-sorted CD8+CD4-CCR7+CD45RA+ naive T cells.

The DNA for the CDR3 is TGTGCCAGCAGCTTAGGCGGGAGGGGACAGGGGTGGCAAGAGACCCAGTACTTC. Encoded protein: CASSLGGRGQGWQETQYF. J is TRBJ2-5 and V is TRBV11-2, with a weak D call TRBD1 (10 bases). Germline V gene lookup returns CDR1 SGHAT and CDR2 FQNNGV. Between the trimmed V and J ends, which lost 1 base and 2 bases, there was a span of 20 bases. This CDR3 comprises 18 residues.